These 17 T cell receptor beta chains originate from one sample sequenced in a study of human T cells and chemical hapten exposure. The time point denotes: patch test 2, 6 weeks after DPC sensitization. Treatment denoted: therapeutic diphenylcyclopropenone sensitization with weekly scalp DPC. TCRdb used MiXCR to reprocess the RACE reads, holding one entry per CDR3 protein. The repertoire holds about 400,000 distinct CDR3 sequences, with just under 6.5% as singletons. Material: whole blood, obtained in connection with sensitization to the hapten diphenylcyclopropenone (DPC). The receptors derive from a woman under 30 with alopecia areata. Some clones in this sample may be carry-over from other donors' samples.

At least ten counts were recorded for this clonotype. This rearrangement joins TRBV6-2 or TRBV6-3 to TRBJ1-5; 8 bases match TRBD1. The CDR3 totals 17 residues. The germline V gene has CDR1 MNHEY and CDR2 SVGEGT. V shed 4 bases and J 3 bases; nucleotides not matched to a gene: 11. The CDR3 coding sequence is TGTGCCAGCAGTTTCTGGAGGAGGACAGGGAACAATCAGCCCCAGCATTTT. Its protein is CASSFWRRTGNNQPQHF.

This chain links TRBV5-1 with TRBJ2-3; 10 nucleotides agree with TRBD2. The CDR3 has 16 residues. Unmatched junction bases numbered 5, after V lost 1 base and J lost 3 bases. In germline, CDR1 is SGHRS, CDR2 YFSETQ. The CDR3 here is CASSLSGGAGTDTQYF. CDR3 coding DNA: TGCGCCAGCAGCTTGAGCGGGGGGGCCGGAACAGATACGCAGTATTTT.

The rearrangement uses TRBV4-2 and TRBJ1-6; D gene ambiguous. In germline, CDR1 is LGHNA, CDR2 YNFKEQ. This CDR3 comprises 16 residues. Trimming shortened V by 0 bases and J by 10 bases, and 16 bases separated the two germline ends. The CDR3 bases are TGTGCCAGCAGCCAAGATACGGCGCCCCTGCAGTCACCCCTCCACTTT. As protein: CASSQDTAPLQSPLHF.

This clonotype was seen repeatedly, ten times or more. V usage is TRBV10-3 and J usage is TRBJ1-2; possibly TRBD1 for D (6 bases). Germline CDR1 reads ENHRY; CDR2 reads SYGVKD. This CDR3 contains 13 residues. Trimming removed 0 bases at V and 8 bases at J, with 10 bases between. The CDR3 coding sequence is TGTGCCATCAGTGAGTCTGAACAGGGCGGCTACACCTTC. Translation: CAISESEQGGYTF.

The V gene is TRBV10-3, the J gene TRBJ1-3, with TRBD1 matching 8 bases. Trimming at V came to 4 bases and at J to 2 bases, leaving 10 bases not matched to a gene. The CDR3 runs to 17 residues. Looked up from germline, CDR1 is ENHRY and CDR2 is SYGVKD. The CDR3 DNA follows: TGTGCCATCAGTGCCCGGGACAGGCGAAAGGCTGGAAACACCATATATTTT. Protein product: CAISARDRRKAGNTIYF.

This clonotype was recorded many times. The rearrangement uses TRBV20-1 and TRBJ2-1; TRBD2 matches 13 bases. CDR3 length: 15 amino acids. CDR1 DFQATT and CDR2 SNEGSKA come from the germline V gene (reference sequence). The ends lost 3 bases at V and 8 bases at J; junction bases unmatched: 7. The CDR3 nucleotides are TGCAGTGCTAGTTCGACTAGCGGGGGGAGGGATGAGCAGTTCTTC. Translating it yields CSASSTSGGRDEQFF.

The chain recombines TRBV6-2 or TRBV6-3 with TRBJ2-4; no clear D gene. The CDR3 loop spans 14 amino acids. The germline V gene has CDR1 MNHEY and CDR2 SVGEGT. Deletions cut 2 bases from V and 7 bases from J, with 12 bases between. The CDR3 region is CASSYREKGNIQYF. DNA of the CDR3: TGTGCCAGCAGTTACCGCGAGAAGGGCAACATTCAGTACTTC.

In its sample, this clonotype was seen many times. V usage is TRBV7-2 and J usage is TRBJ1-1, with a tentative D call TRBD1 (6 bases). The length of the CDR3 is 13 residues. The V gene lost 5 bases and the J gene lost 8 bases, with 15 bases spanning the gap. The V gene's germline CDR1 is SGHTA and CDR2 FQGNSA. The CDR3 nucleotides are TGTGCCAGCAGCCCGCAGGGGAGGAAAGAAGCTTTCTTT. It codes for CASSPQGRKEAFF.

The rearrangement uses TRBV3-1 and TRBJ2-1, with 8 bases fitting TRBD2. Unmatched junction bases numbered 9, after V lost 0 bases and J lost 14 bases. Germline CDR1 LGHDT, CDR2 YNNKEL (reference sequence). There are 14 residues in the CDR3. The CDR3 sequence is CASSQEILGTSKFF. The CDR3 nucleotides read TGTGCCAGCAGCCAAGAAATATTAGGGACTAGTAAGTTCTTC.

This clonotype has more than one count but fewer than ten. The V and J genes are TRBV20-1 and TRBJ2-7, with a tentative D call TRBD1 (5 bases). The germline V gene has CDR1 DFQATT and CDR2 SNEGSKA (reference sequence). The germline V and J ends were trimmed by 5 bases and 2 bases, with 13 bases remaining between them. This CDR3 region has 13 residues. The CDR3: CSAAEDKTYEQYF. The CDR3 DNA is TGCAGTGCTGCCGAGGACAAGACCTACGAGCAGTACTTC.

This rearrangement joins TRBV7-9 to TRBJ1-4; no clear D. V was trimmed by 5 bases and J by 5 bases, leaving 18 bases between them. The germline V gene encodes CDR1 SEHNR and CDR2 FQNEAQ (reference sequence). The CDR3 length is 16 residues. The CDR3 protein is CASSLYDGAQNEKLFF. The CDR3 nucleotides are TGTGCCAGCAGCCTTTACGACGGAGCGCAAAATGAAAAACTGTTTTTT. The complete variable domain, with remaining parts taken from reference TRBV7-9 and TRBJ1-4, reads DTGVSQNPRHKITKRGQNVTFRCDPISEHNRLYWYRQTLGQGPEFLTYFQNEAQLEKSRLLSDRFSAERPKGSFSTLEIQRTEQGDSAMYLCASSLYDGAQNEKLFFGSGTQLSVL.

V is TRBV7-2 and J is TRBJ1-5; D ambiguous. Trimming stripped 10 bases from V and 5 bases from J, with 15 bases between. CDR1 is SGHTA, CDR2 FQGNSA, per germline. CDR3 length: 13 amino acids. Written as DNA, the CDR3 is TGTGCCACTTCGTCTCAGGCGGATCAGCCCCAGCATTTT. This encodes CATSSQADQPQHF.

This clonotype was recorded many times. The chain is built from TRBV5-1 and TRBJ2-3; 12 nucleotides line up with TRBD2. There are 17 residues in the CDR3. The V and J ends lost 4 bases and 4 bases, in that order; junction bases with no gene match: 10. The germline V gene encodes CDR1 SGHRS and CDR2 YFSETQ. The CDR3 sequence: CASSPSSGGAIADTQYF. Written as DNA, the CDR3 is TGCGCCAGCAGCCCTTCTAGCGGGGGGGCGATTGCAGATACGCAGTATTTT.

This clonotype was seen many times. This chain links TRBV7-9 with TRBJ1-5; TRBD1 aligns across 7 bases. The germline gives CDR1 SEHNR, CDR2 FQNEAQ (reference sequence). This CDR3 has 15 residues. The J segment lost 3 bases and the V segment lost 5 bases, leaving 7 bases of the junction unmatched. CDR3 DNA sequence: TGTGCCAGCAGCCTTGACAGGGCGGACAATCAGCCCCAGCATTTT. Its protein is CASSLDRADNQPQHF.

This clonotype has ten or more counts. This chain links TRBV7-9 with TRBJ1-2; no reliable D call. V was shortened by 5 bases and J by 1 base, with 8 bases between the two germline ends. Germline lookup yields CDR1 SEHNR and CDR2 FQNEAQ (reference sequence). The CDR3 is made up of 13 amino acids. In DNA form, the CDR3 reads TGTGCCAGCAGCCTGACTATTAACTATGGCTACACCTTC. The encoded protein is CASSLTINYGYTF.

This clonotype was seen repeatedly, ten times or more. This chain connects TRBV28 to TRBJ1-3, with D tentatively TRBD1 (6 bases). CDR1 is MDHEN and CDR2 is SYDVKM in the germline V gene. V was pared by 3 bases and J by 4 bases, with 10 bases between. This CDR3 spans 14 amino acids. Here the CDR3 DNA reads TGTGCCAGCAGTTTGCACAGGGACGGAAACACCATATATTTT. Translation gives CASSLHRDGNTIYF.

Comment on this clonotype: The junction departs from germline at one end; a sequencing error may be responsible. The chain employs TRBV5-4 and TRBJ2-5; D is uncertain. From germline, CDR1 is SGHNT and CDR2 YYREEE (reference sequence). This CDR3 contains 14 residues. The CDR3 reads CASSRDSNQGTQYF. The CDR3 DNA reads TGTGCCAGCAGCCGCGACTCAAACCAAGGGACCCAGTACTTC.